This TCR beta chain derives from a study of blood T cell repertoires in COVID-19. Study-wide context: Acute-phase and convalescent COVID-19 samples originated in the United States, Italy and Spain. In each case, the material was cDNA or gDNA derived from T cells, B-cell-depleted T cells, or PBMCs.

Per the original methods: Researchers report that nucleated cell counts were estimated from reference gene primer amplification. Here immunoSEQ multiplex PCR was the method, and the copy in TCRdb shows in-frame clones only, minus some. The V and J calls and clone size come from that table; D and trimming were worked out from the DNA. The repertoire holds roughly 130,000 clones, with about four fifths as singletons. Germline loops: CDR1 SGHNT, CDR2 YYREEE (reference sequence). The CDR3 contains 16 residues. V shed 4 bases and J 3 bases; nucleotides not matched to a gene: 12. This TCR was sampled from a woman in her fifties or sixties with acute or convalescent COVID-19. V and J are TRBV5-4 and TRBJ2-7, with 8 bases that match TRBD1. Sequencing was carried out using peripheral blood. The CDR3 DNA reads TGTGCCAGCAGCCCGATCGGCGGACAGGGTTACTACGAGCAGTACTTC. It encodes CASSPIGGQGYYEQYF.